The rows below give T cell receptor beta chains drawn from one sample of a study of blood T cell repertoires in COVID-19. Profiled with immunoSEQ multiplex PCR; TCRdb holds only in-frame clones, not every one. Here the sample spans about 250,000 clones, around nine tenths being singletons. Sequencing was performed on peripheral blood. Receptors originate from a woman aged 55 to 70 who had recovered from COVID-19. The CDR3 runs from the conserved cysteine through the conserved F or W. The D gene is left open where the match is weak. The size of a clone is reported for some rows only, either as once, few or many, or as a class for expanded clones.

cdr3_aa: CASSKDRGPAGKTQYF
cdr3_nt: TGTGCCAGCAGCAAAGACAGGGGCCCAGCAGGAAAGACCCAGTACTTC
d_call: TRBD1
clone_size: .
j_call: TRBJ2-5
v_call: TRBV7-9

cdr3_aa: CASSERRAATNEKLFF
cdr3_nt: TGTGCCAGCAGTGAAAGGAGGGCAGCAACTAATGAAAAACTGTTTTTT
d_call: .
clone_size: .
j_call: TRBJ1-4
v_call: TRBV2

cdr3_aa: CASSTTGGAQYF
cdr3_nt: TGTGCCAGCAGTACTACAGGGGGCGCGCAGTACTTC
d_call: TRBD1
clone_size: .
j_call: TRBJ2-7
v_call: TRBV12-3/TRBV12-4

cdr3_aa: CASSPNDYGEETQYF
cdr3_nt: TGCGCCAGCAGCCCGAATGACTATGGGGAAGAGACCCAGTACTTC
d_call: .
clone_size: .
j_call: TRBJ2-5
v_call: TRBV5-1

cdr3_aa: CASTGNYGYTF
cdr3_nt: TGTGCCAGCACGGGGAACTATGGCTACACCTTC
d_call: .
clone_size: .
j_call: TRBJ1-2
v_call: TRBV2

cdr3_aa: CASSLGLAASTDTQYF
cdr3_nt: TGTGCCAGCAGTTTAGGACTAGCGGCTAGCACAGATACGCAGTATTTT
d_call: TRBD2
clone_size: .
j_call: TRBJ2-3
v_call: TRBV25-1

cdr3_aa: CASSPQGMNTEAFF
cdr3_nt: TGTGCCAGCTCACCACAGGGGATGAACACTGAAGCTTTCTTT
d_call: .
clone_size: once
j_call: TRBJ1-1
v_call: TRBV18

cdr3_aa: CASSVMGLQETQYF
cdr3_nt: TGTGCCAGCAGCGTAATGGGGCTACAAGAGACCCAGTACTTC
d_call: .
clone_size: .
j_call: TRBJ2-5
v_call: TRBV9

cdr3_aa: CATREGLNTEAFF
cdr3_nt: TGCGCCACCCGTGAGGGATTGAACACTGAAGCTTTCTTT
d_call: .
clone_size: .
j_call: TRBJ1-1
v_call: TRBV5-1

cdr3_aa: CAISENPSMNTEAFF
cdr3_nt: TGTGCCATCAGTGAGAATCCCAGTATGAACACTGAAGCTTTCTTT
d_call: .
clone_size: .
j_call: TRBJ1-1
v_call: TRBV10-3

cdr3_aa: CASSLVLSYEQYF
cdr3_nt: TGTGCCAGCAGTTTAGTACTATCCTACGAGCAGTACTTC
d_call: .
clone_size: .
j_call: TRBJ2-7
v_call: TRBV28

cdr3_aa: CASSMTGGGDTQYF
cdr3_nt: TGTGCCAGTAGTATGACGGGGGGCGGGGATACGCAGTATTTT
d_call: .
clone_size: .
j_call: TRBJ2-3
v_call: TRBV19

cdr3_aa: CASSPLAGKPGANVLTF
cdr3_nt: TGTGCCAGCTCACCTTTAGCAGGGAAACCTGGGGCCAACGTCCTGACTTTC
d_call: .
clone_size: .
j_call: TRBJ2-6
v_call: TRBV18

cdr3_aa: CASSLEVHPGNTQYF
cdr3_nt: TGTGCCAGCAGCTTAGAGGTACACCCCGGGAATACGCAGTATTTT
d_call: .
clone_size: .
j_call: TRBJ2-3
v_call: TRBV7-8

cdr3_aa: CASSSDRRPAFF
cdr3_nt: TGTGCCAGCAGCTCGGACAGGAGACCGGCTTTCTTT
d_call: TRBD1
clone_size: .
j_call: TRBJ1-1
v_call: TRBV28

cdr3_aa: CASRPYRETNEKLFF
cdr3_nt: TGTGCCAGCAGGCCTTACAGGGAGACTAATGAAAAACTGTTTTTT
d_call: .
clone_size: .
j_call: TRBJ1-4
v_call: TRBV6-5

cdr3_aa: CASSYSQGAEGYTF
cdr3_nt: TGTGCCAGCAGTTACTCACAGGGGGCAGAGGGCTACACCTTC
d_call: TRBD1
clone_size: .
j_call: TRBJ1-2
v_call: TRBV6-6

cdr3_aa: CASSFWDRDYGYTF
cdr3_nt: TGTGCCAGCAGCTTCTGGGACAGGGACTATGGCTACACCTTC
d_call: TRBD1
clone_size: .
j_call: TRBJ1-2
v_call: TRBV5-6

cdr3_aa: CASSFGGTGVREQFF
cdr3_nt: TGTGCCAGCAGCTTCGGCGGGACAGGGGTTCGGGAGCAGTTCTTC
d_call: TRBD1
clone_size: .
j_call: TRBJ2-1
v_call: TRBV11-3

cdr3_aa: CASSMSSGGLNEQFF
cdr3_nt: TGTGCCAGTAGTATGAGTAGCGGGGGGCTCAATGAGCAGTTCTTC
d_call: TRBD2
clone_size: few
j_call: TRBJ2-1
v_call: TRBV19

cdr3_aa: CASSWTSGAYEQYF
cdr3_nt: TGTGCCAGCAGCTGGACTAGCGGGGCCTACGAGCAGTACTTC
d_call: TRBD2
clone_size: .
j_call: TRBJ2-7
v_call: TRBV7-8

cdr3_aa: CASSLGGPGGYEQYF
cdr3_nt: TGTGCCAGTAGTCTGGGCGGACCCGGGGGTTACGAGCAGTACTTC
d_call: .
clone_size: once
j_call: TRBJ2-7
v_call: TRBV19

cdr3_aa: CASSFQGSYTGELFF
cdr3_nt: TGTGCCAGCAGCTTTCAGGGTTCCTACACCGGGGAGCTGTTTTTT
d_call: .
clone_size: .
j_call: TRBJ2-2
v_call: TRBV11-3

cdr3_aa: CASRSGQGNEKLFF
cdr3_nt: TGTGCCAGCAGATCGGGACAGGGGAATGAAAAACTGTTTTTT
d_call: TRBD1
clone_size: once
j_call: TRBJ1-4
v_call: TRBV6-5

cdr3_aa: CASTLSGNTEAFF
cdr3_nt: TGTGCCAGCACCCTATCAGGGAACACTGAAGCTTTCTTT
d_call: .
clone_size: .
j_call: TRBJ1-1
v_call: TRBV3-1/TRBV3-2

cdr3_aa: CASSLDRGYNQPQHF
cdr3_nt: TGTGCCAGCAGCTTAGACAGGGGGTATAACCAGCCCCAGCATTTT
d_call: TRBD1
clone_size: .
j_call: TRBJ1-5
v_call: TRBV11-2

cdr3_aa: CASSLQGLMNTEAFF
cdr3_nt: TGTGCCAGCAGCCTTCAGGGGCTAATGAACACTGAAGCTTTCTTT
d_call: .
clone_size: once
j_call: TRBJ1-1
v_call: TRBV7-3

cdr3_aa: CASSIQGAVPEAFF
cdr3_nt: TGTGCCAGTAGTATCCAGGGGGCAGTCCCTGAAGCTTTCTTT
d_call: TRBD1
clone_size: .
j_call: TRBJ1-1
v_call: TRBV19

cdr3_aa: CASSFGGRGTVEQYF
cdr3_nt: TGTGCCAGCAGCTTTGGGGGCAGGGGGACTGTCGAGCAGTACTTC
d_call: .
clone_size: .
j_call: TRBJ2-7
v_call: TRBV5-4

cdr3_aa: CASSVQKLSGNTIYF
cdr3_nt: TGTGCCAGTAGTGTACAGAAACTCTCTGGAAACACCATATATTTT
d_call: .
clone_size: few
j_call: TRBJ1-3
v_call: TRBV19

cdr3_aa: CASSDGTGEETQYF
cdr3_nt: TGTGCCAGCAGCGACGGGACAGGGGAAGAGACCCAGTACTTC
d_call: TRBD1
clone_size: .
j_call: TRBJ2-5
v_call: TRBV7-9

cdr3_aa: CASSSGQGLEQFF
cdr3_nt: TGTGCCAGCAGCTCGGGACAGGGGTTGGAGCAGTTCTTC
d_call: TRBD1
clone_size: .
j_call: TRBJ2-1
v_call: TRBV7-3

cdr3_aa: CASSPRGGEEADTQYF
cdr3_nt: TGCGCCAGCAGCCCCCGGGGAGGGGAAGAGGCAGATACGCAGTATTTT
d_call: TRBD2
clone_size: .
j_call: TRBJ2-3
v_call: TRBV4-1

cdr3_aa: CASSLFSYEQYF
cdr3_nt: TGTGCCAGCAGCTTATTTAGCTACGAGCAGTACTTC
d_call: .
clone_size: .
j_call: TRBJ2-7
v_call: TRBV7-8

cdr3_aa: CASSVEGQTKETQYF
cdr3_nt: TGTGCCAGCAGCGTAGAGGGACAAACAAAAGAGACCCAGTACTTC
d_call: .
clone_size: .
j_call: TRBJ2-5
v_call: TRBV9

cdr3_aa: CASSLRGISPQHF
cdr3_nt: TGTGCCAGCAGTTTACGGGGAATCAGCCCCCAGCATTTT
d_call: .
clone_size: .
j_call: TRBJ1-5
v_call: TRBV28

cdr3_aa: CASSLVRGAGFNEQFF
cdr3_nt: TGCGCCAGCAGCTTGGTCCGGGGGGCCGGTTTCAATGAGCAGTTCTTC
d_call: .
clone_size: many
j_call: TRBJ2-1
v_call: TRBV5-1

cdr3_aa: CASATLPYNEQFF
cdr3_nt: TGTGCCAGCGCCACGCTACCCTACAATGAGCAGTTCTTC
d_call: .
clone_size: .
j_call: TRBJ2-1
v_call: TRBV27

cdr3_aa: CASSLFGGVGNQPQHF
cdr3_nt: TGTGCCAGCAGCTTATTTGGCGGGGTTGGAAATCAGCCCCAGCATTTT
d_call: .
clone_size: few
j_call: TRBJ1-5
v_call: TRBV7-2

cdr3_aa: CASSRNTGERSPLHF
cdr3_nt: TGTGCCAGCAGCCGAAATACAGGGGAACGTTCACCCCTCCACTTT
d_call: TRBD1
clone_size: once
j_call: TRBJ1-6
v_call: TRBV3-1/TRBV3-2

cdr3_aa: CASSGGTPYNEQFF
cdr3_nt: TGTGCCAGCAGTGGGGGGACTCCCTACAATGAGCAGTTCTTC
d_call: .
clone_size: .
j_call: TRBJ2-1
v_call: TRBV2

cdr3_aa: CASTTRGGAYNEQFF
cdr3_nt: TGTGCCAGCACCACGCGGGGGGGCGCCTACAATGAGCAGTTCTTC
d_call: TRBD2
clone_size: .
j_call: TRBJ2-1
v_call: TRBV28

cdr3_aa: CASSHTGDRGRNTQYF
cdr3_nt: TGTGCCAGCAGCCACACCGGAGACAGGGGGCGGAATACGCAGTATTTT
d_call: TRBD1
clone_size: .
j_call: TRBJ2-3
v_call: TRBV3-1/TRBV3-2

cdr3_aa: CASSLTSGGSYNEQFF
cdr3_nt: TGTGCCAGCTCACTTACTAGCGGGGGCTCCTACAATGAGCAGTTCTTC
d_call: TRBD2
clone_size: once
j_call: TRBJ2-1
v_call: TRBV18

cdr3_aa: CATSPLTSGGRETQYF
cdr3_nt: TGTGCCACCAGCCCTTTGACTAGCGGGGGCAGAGAGACCCAGTACTTC
d_call: TRBD2
clone_size: .
j_call: TRBJ2-5
v_call: TRBV15

cdr3_aa: CASSSTGTEYQPQHF
cdr3_nt: TGTGCCAGCAGTTCAACCGGGACAGAATATCAGCCCCAGCATTTT
d_call: TRBD1
clone_size: few
j_call: TRBJ1-5
v_call: TRBV28

cdr3_aa: CASSQTGSNSPLHF
cdr3_nt: TGTGCCAGCAGCCAGACGGGAAGTAATTCACCCCTCCACTTT
d_call: .
clone_size: .
j_call: TRBJ1-6
v_call: TRBV3-1/TRBV3-2

cdr3_aa: CASGPRTSGVETQYF
cdr3_nt: TGTGCCAGCGGCCCTAGGACTAGCGGGGTGGAGACCCAGTACTTC
d_call: TRBD2
clone_size: .
j_call: TRBJ2-5
v_call: TRBV4-2

cdr3_aa: CASSWDRGVYEQYF
cdr3_nt: TGTGCCAGCAGTTGGGACAGGGGAGTCTACGAGCAGTACTTC
d_call: TRBD1
clone_size: .
j_call: TRBJ2-7
v_call: TRBV2